This TCR beta chain was captured by sequencing in a study of cytomegalovirus exposure and HLA in healthy donors. The study ran its PCR with 60 Vbeta and 13 Jbeta primers. TCRdb keeps only in-frame clones here, not all; method: immunoSEQ multiplex PCR. The table records 150,000 or so clones, about 84% of them present only once. A remark on this clone: As yet, its antigen is unknown.

From germline, CDR1 is MNHEY and CDR2 SVGAGI. The CDR3 contains 14 residues. The V and J ends lost 6 bases and 4 bases respectively, with 13 bases between them. Whole-study findings and limits: In a later analysis, at a false discovery rate of 0.05, over 15,000 TCR beta sequences matched HLA alleles. Information on immune exposure was restricted to one variable (CMV serostatus).

What was sequenced was PBMCs. The origin of this receptor is a woman aged 40 to 55 in good health and CMV-seropositive. J is TRBJ1-5 and V is TRBV6-5, with a tentative D call TRBD1 (5 bases). CDR3 residues: CASRKGQGNQPQHF. The DNA for the CDR3 is TGTGCCAGCAGGAAGGGGCAGGGAAATCAGCCCCAGCATTTT.